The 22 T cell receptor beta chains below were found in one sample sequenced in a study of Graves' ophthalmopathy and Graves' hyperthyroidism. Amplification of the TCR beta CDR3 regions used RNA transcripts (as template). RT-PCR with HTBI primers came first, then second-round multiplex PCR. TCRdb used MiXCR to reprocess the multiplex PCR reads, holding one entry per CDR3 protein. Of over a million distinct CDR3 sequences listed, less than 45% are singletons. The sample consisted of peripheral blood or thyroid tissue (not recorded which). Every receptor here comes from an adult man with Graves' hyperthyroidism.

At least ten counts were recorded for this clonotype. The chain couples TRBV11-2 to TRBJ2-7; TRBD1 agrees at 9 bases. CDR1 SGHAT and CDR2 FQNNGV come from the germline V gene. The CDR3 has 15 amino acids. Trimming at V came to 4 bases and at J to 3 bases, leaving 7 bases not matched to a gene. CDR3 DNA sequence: TGTGCCAGCAGCTGGCAGGGACAGGGCCTCTACGAGCAGTACTTC. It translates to CASSWQGQGLYEQYF.

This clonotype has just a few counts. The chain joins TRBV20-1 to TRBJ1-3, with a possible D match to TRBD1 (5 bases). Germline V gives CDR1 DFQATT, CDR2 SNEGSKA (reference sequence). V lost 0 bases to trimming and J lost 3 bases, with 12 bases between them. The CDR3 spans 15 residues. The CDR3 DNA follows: TGCAGTGCTAGAGATCGGGGCAGTTATGGAAACACCATATATTTT. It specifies CSARDRGSYGNTIYF.

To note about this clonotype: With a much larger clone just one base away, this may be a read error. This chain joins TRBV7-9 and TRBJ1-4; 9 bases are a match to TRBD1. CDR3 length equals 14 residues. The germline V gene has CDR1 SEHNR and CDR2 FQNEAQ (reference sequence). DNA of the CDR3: TGTGCCCGCAGCCGGGGACAGGGACCTGAAAAACTGTTTTTT. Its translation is CARSRGQGPEKLFF.

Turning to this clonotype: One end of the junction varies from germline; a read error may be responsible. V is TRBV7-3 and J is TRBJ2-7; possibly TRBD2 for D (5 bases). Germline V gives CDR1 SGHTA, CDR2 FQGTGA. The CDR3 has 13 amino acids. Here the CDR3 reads CASSLLGTGELYF. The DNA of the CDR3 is TGTGCCAGCAGCCTCTTAGGCACCGGGGAGCTGTACTTC.

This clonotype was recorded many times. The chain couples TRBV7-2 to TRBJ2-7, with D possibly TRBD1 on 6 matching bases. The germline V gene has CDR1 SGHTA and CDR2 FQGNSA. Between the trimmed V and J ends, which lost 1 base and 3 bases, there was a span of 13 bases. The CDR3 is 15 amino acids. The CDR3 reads CASSLDGAGVYEQYF. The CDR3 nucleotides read TGTGCCAGCAGCTTAGATGGTGCAGGGGTCTACGAGCAGTACTTC.

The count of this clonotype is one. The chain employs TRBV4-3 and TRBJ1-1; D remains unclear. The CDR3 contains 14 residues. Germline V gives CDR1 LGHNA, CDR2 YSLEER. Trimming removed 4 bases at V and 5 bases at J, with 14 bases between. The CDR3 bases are TGCGCCAGCAGCCCCCCGTGGAGGAGGACTGAAGCTTTCTTT. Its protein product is CASSPPWRRTEAFF.

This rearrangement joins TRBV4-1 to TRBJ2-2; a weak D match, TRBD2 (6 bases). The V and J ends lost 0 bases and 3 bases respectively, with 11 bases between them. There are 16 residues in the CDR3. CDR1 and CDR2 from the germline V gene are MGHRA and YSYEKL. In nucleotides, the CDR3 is TGCGCCAGCAGCCAAGAGGTAGCGGACTACACCGGGGAGCTGTTTTTT. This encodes CASSQEVADYTGELFF.

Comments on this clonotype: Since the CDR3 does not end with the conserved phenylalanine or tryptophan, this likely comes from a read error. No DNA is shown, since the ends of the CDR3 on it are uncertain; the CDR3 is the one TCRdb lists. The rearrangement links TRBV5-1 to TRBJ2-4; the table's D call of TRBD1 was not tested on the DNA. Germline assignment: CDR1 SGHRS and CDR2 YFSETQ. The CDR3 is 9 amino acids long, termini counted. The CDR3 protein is CASSNAGTG.

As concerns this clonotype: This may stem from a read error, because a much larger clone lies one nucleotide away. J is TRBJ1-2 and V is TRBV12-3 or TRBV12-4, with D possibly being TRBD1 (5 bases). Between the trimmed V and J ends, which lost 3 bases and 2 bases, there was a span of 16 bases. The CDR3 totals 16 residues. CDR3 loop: CASSFSTGRRNYGYTF. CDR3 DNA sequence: TGTGCCAGCAGTTTTAGCACGGGACGGAGGAACTATGGCTACACCTTC.

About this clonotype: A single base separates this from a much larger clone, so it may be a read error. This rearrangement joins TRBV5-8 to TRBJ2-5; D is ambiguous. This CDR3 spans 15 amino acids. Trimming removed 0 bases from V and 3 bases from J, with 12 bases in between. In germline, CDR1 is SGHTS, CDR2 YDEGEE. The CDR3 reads CASSLDNALKETQYF. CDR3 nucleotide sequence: TGTGCCAGCAGCTTGGATAACGCCCTAAAAGAGACCCAGTACTTC.

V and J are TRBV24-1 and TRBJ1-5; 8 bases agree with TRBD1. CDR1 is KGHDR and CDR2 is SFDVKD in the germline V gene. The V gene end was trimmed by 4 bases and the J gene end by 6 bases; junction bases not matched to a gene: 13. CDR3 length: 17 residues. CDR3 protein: CATSDPGSGGDAQPQHF. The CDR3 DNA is TGTGCCACCAGTGACCCTGGATCAGGGGGCGACGCTCAGCCCCAGCATTTT.

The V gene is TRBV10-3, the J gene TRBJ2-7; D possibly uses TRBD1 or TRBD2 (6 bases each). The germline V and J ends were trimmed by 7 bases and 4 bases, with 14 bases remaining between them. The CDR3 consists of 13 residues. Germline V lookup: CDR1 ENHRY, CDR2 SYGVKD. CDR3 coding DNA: TGTGCCATCAACGGGGGCGCGGTGTACGAGCAGTACTTC. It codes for CAINGGAVYEQYF.

The chain's CDR3 is CATSGGGGETQYF. DNA of the CDR3: TGTGCCACCTCAGGGGGCGGCGGGGAGACCCAGTACTTC. The chain uses TRBV24-1 and TRBJ2-5; TRBD1 matches 8 bases. The J segment lost 5 bases and the V segment lost 9 bases, leaving 7 bases of the junction unmatched. The CDR3 consists of 13 residues. Germline assignment: CDR1 KGHDR and CDR2 SFDVKD.

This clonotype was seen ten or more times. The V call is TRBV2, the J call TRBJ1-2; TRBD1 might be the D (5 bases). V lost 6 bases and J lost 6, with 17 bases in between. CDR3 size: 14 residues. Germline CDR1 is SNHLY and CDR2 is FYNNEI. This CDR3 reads CASRGRPDPDGYTF. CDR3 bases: TGTGCCAGCAGGGGACGCCCGGATCCGGATGGCTACACCTTC.

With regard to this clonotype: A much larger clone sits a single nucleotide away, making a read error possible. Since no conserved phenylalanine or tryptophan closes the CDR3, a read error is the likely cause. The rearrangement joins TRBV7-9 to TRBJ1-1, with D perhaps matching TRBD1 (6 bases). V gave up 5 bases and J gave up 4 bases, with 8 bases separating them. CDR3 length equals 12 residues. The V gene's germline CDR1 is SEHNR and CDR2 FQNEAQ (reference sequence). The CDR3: CASSAGATEAFL. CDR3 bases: TGTGCCAGCAGCGCGGGGGCCACTGAAGCTTTCCTT.

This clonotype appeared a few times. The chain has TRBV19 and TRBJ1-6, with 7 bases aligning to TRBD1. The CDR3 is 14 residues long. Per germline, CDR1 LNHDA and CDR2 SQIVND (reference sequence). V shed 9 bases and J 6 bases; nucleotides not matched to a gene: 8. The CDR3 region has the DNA TGTGCCAGCTCACCGGGGGACAGTAATTCACCCCTCCACTTT. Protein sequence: CASSPGDSNSPLHF.

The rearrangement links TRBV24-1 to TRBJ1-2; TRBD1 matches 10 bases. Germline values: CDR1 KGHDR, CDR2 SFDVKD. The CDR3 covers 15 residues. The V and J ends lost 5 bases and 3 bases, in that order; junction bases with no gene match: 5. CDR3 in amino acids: CATSAPDRGDYGYTF. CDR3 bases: TGTGCCACCAGTGCCCCGGACAGGGGGGACTATGGCTACACCTTC.

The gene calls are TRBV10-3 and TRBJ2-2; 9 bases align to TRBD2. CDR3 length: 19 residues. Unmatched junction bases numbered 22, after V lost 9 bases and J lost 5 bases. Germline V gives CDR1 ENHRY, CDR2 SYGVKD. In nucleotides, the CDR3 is TGTGCCATTCAGCCAGGGACTAGAGCGGGAGGAAGAGAAACCGGGGAGCTGTTTTTT. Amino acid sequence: CAIQPGTRAGGRETGELFF.

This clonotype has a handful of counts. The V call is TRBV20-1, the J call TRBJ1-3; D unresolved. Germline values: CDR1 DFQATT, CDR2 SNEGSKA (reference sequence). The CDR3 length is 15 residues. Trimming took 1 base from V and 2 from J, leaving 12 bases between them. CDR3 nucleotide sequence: TGCAGTGCTAGAGGTTTTGAGGGAGCTGGAAACACCATATATTTT. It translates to CSARGFEGAGNTIYF.

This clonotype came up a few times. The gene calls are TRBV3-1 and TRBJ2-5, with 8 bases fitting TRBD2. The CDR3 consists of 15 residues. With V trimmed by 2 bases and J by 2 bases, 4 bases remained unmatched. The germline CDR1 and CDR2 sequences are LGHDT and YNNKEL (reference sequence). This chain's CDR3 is CASSQRGGLQETQYF. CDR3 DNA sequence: TGTGCCAGCAGCCAACGGGGGGGGCTGCAAGAGACCCAGTACTTC.

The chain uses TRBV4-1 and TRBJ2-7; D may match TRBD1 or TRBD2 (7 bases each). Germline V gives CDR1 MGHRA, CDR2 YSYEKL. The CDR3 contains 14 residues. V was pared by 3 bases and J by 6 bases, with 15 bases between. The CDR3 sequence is CASSHRQGEGEQYF. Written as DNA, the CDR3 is TGCGCCAGCAGCCACAGGCAGGGGGAGGGCGAGCAGTACTTC.

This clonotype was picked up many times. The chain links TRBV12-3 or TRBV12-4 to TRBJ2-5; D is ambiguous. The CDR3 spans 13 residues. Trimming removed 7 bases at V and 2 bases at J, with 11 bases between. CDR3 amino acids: CASTDRGQETQYF. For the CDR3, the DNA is TGTGCCAGCACCGATCGCGGTCAAGAGACCCAGTACTTC.